The 6 T cell receptor beta chains in this list originate from one sample, sequenced in a study of cytomegalovirus exposure and HLA in healthy donors. The PCR was carried out with 60 Vbeta primers and 13 Jbeta primers. Profiled with immunoSEQ multiplex PCR; TCRdb holds only in-frame clones, not every one. This sample has hundreds of thousands of clones, with roughly 70% found just once. The specimen was PBMCs. The origin of the receptors is a woman younger than 45 in good health and CMV-seronegative.

This chain links TRBV7-9 with TRBJ1-4; D unresolved. Germline loops: CDR1 SEHNR, CDR2 FQNEAQ (reference sequence). This CDR3 contains 15 residues. Trimming took 3 bases from V and 4 from J, leaving 12 bases between them. CDR3 nucleotides: TGTGCCAGCAGCTTGAGTCCGGGGAGTAATGAAAAACTGTTTTTT. Translated: CASSLSPGSNEKLFF.

In its sample, this clone was seen a few times. This sequence joins TRBV2 and TRBJ1-4; D uncertain. There are 12 residues in the CDR3. V was shortened by 4 bases and J by 7 bases, with 7 bases between the two germline ends. Germline-derived CDR1 and CDR2 are SNHLY and FYNNEI. CDR3: CASSAHGEKLFF. For the CDR3, the DNA is TGTGCCAGCAGTGCTCACGGTGAAAAACTGTTTTTT.

This chain joins TRBV7-9 and TRBJ1-3; maybe TRBD1 (5 bases). CDR1 SEHNR and CDR2 FQNEAQ come from the germline V gene (reference sequence). This CDR3 has 15 residues. Trimming pared 5 bases from V and 2 bases from J, leaving 13 bases between. The CDR3 DNA reads TGTGCCAGCAGCCAGGACACCAAGCCTGGAAACACCATATATTTT. Amino acids: CASSQDTKPGNTIYF.

This clone was seen only once. The chain employs TRBV2 and TRBJ1-1; 7 nucleotides agree with TRBD1. The length of the CDR3 is 12 residues. Unmatched junction bases numbered 10, after V lost 7 bases and J lost 11 bases. CDR1 and CDR2 from the germline V gene are SNHLY and FYNNEI. Here the CDR3 DNA reads TGTGCCAGCATCAGACAGGGAACCAGCGCTTTCTTT. This codes for CASIRQGTSAFF.

This clone showed up just once. The V call is TRBV6-1, the J call TRBJ1-3, with 7 bases aligning to TRBD1. This CDR3 contains 15 residues. Looked up from germline, CDR1 is MNHNS and CDR2 is SASEGT. V dropped 3 bases and J dropped 5; count of bases not matched to a gene: 7. CDR3 sequence: CASSDGTAPRNTIYF. CDR3 coding DNA: TGTGCCAGCAGTGATGGGACAGCGCCAAGAAACACCATATATTTT.

In this sample, this clone turned up a few times. The rearrangement uses TRBV6-1 and TRBJ2-5, with D possibly TRBD1 on 6 matching bases. The J call may be in error: the DNA end matches TRBJ2-7 better. CDR3 size: 14 residues. Germline values: CDR1 MNHNS, CDR2 SASEGT. CDR3 residues: CASEATGLTYEQYF. The CDR3 coding sequence is TGTGCCAGCGAGGCGACAGGACTCACCTACGAGCAGTACTTC.